The 30 T cell receptor beta chains below were found in one sample sequenced in a study of blood T cell repertoires in COVID-19. Measured with immunoSEQ multiplex PCR; TCRdb has only the in-frame clones, and not every one. Seen here are 430,000 or so clones, around nine tenths observed once, and the top ten hold 1.5% to 2%. The sample was PBMCs or T cells enriched from blood (not recorded which). The receptors were sampled from a woman aged 40 to 55 who had recovered from COVID-19.

The chain recombines TRBV3-1 (or the pseudogene TRBV3-2) with TRBJ2-3; 11 nucleotides agree with TRBD2. With 6 bases clipped from V and 4 bases from J, the junction kept 6 bases outside the gene matches. The CDR3 length is 15 residues. Germline V CDR1 and CDR2: LGHDT, YNNKEL (reference sequence). The CDR3 sequence: CASSPRTSGPDTQYF. The CDR3 DNA reads as TGTGCCAGCAGTCCTCGGACTAGCGGGCCAGATACGCAGTATTTT.

The chain combines TRBV4-3 with TRBJ2-1, with D possibly TRBD1 on 6 matching bases. CDR1 is LGHNA and CDR2 is YSLEER in the germline V gene. The CDR3 is 16 residues long. V lost 1 base and J lost 0, with 10 bases in between. The CDR3 loop is CASSQADSSSYNEQFF. The CDR3 nucleotides read TGCGCCAGCAGCCAAGCGGACAGTAGCTCCTACAATGAGCAGTTCTTC.

This CDR3 reads CASSLAALAGLSGANVLTF. The DNA of the CDR3 is TGTGCCAGCAGCTTAGCGGCACTAGCGGGTCTCTCTGGGGCCAACGTCCTGACTTTC. The J gene is TRBJ2-6, the V gene TRBV7-9; the match to TRBD2 covers 9 bases. Germline V CDR1 and CDR2: SEHNR, FQNEAQ (reference sequence). The V gene end was trimmed by 0 bases and the J gene end by 0 bases; junction bases not matched to a gene: 6. The CDR3 loop spans 19 amino acids.

The gene calls are TRBV6-5 and TRBJ1-1; 7 bases fit TRBD1. This CDR3 has 14 amino acids. Germline V CDR1 and CDR2: MNHEY, SVGAGI. The V segment lost 9 bases and the J segment 1 base; nucleotides outside the gene matches: 8. The CDR3 region is CASSPGTENTEAFF. In DNA form, the CDR3 reads TGTGCCAGTTCTCCCGGGACAGAGAACACTGAAGCTTTCTTT.

This chain uses TRBV9 with TRBJ1-2, with TRBD1 matching over 8 bases. The germline V gene encodes CDR1 SGDLS and CDR2 YYNGEE. J lost 4 bases, V lost 3 bases, and 8 bases had no gene match. The CDR3 is made up of 15 amino acids. The chain's CDR3 is CASSAGQGLTYGYTF. The CDR3 region has the DNA TGTGCCAGCAGCGCTGGACAGGGACTGACCTATGGCTACACCTTC. Looking up the rest from reference TRBV9 and TRBJ1-2 gives the full variable domain: DSGVTQTPKHLITATGQRVTLRCSPRSGDLSVYWYQQSLDQGLQFLIQYYNGEERAKGNILERFSAQQFPDLHSELNLSSLELGDSALYFCASSAGQGLTYGYTFGSGTRLTVV.

This chain links TRBV4-1 with TRBJ2-7; 8 positions match TRBD1. There are 14 residues in the CDR3. From germline, CDR1 is MGHRA and CDR2 YSYEKL. J was trimmed by 2 bases and V by 2 bases; bases with no gene match: 2. Written as DNA, the CDR3 is TGCGCCAGCAGCCAATGGACAGGGCCCTACGAGCAGTACTTC. It specifies CASSQWTGPYEQYF.

J is TRBJ2-3 and V is TRBV7-6; the D is unclear. The CDR3 extends over 16 amino acids. The germline gives CDR1 SGHVS, CDR2 FNYEAQ. V lost 0 bases, J lost 2 bases, and 12 bases lay in between. This chain's CDR3 is CASSLATGSSTDTQYF. DNA of the CDR3: TGTGCCAGCAGCTTAGCGACCGGGTCCTCCACAGATACGCAGTATTTT.

The chain recombines TRBV7-8 with TRBJ1-3; no reliable D call. V was shortened by 1 base and J by 2 bases, with 6 bases between the two germline ends. Germline V gene lookup returns CDR1 SGHVS and CDR2 FQNEAQ. The CDR3 sequence is 14 residues long. In DNA form, the CDR3 reads TGTGCCAGCAGCTTAGGCGGGACTGGAAACACCATATATTTT. This gives the protein CASSLGGTGNTIYF.

A few counts support this clone. This chain joins TRBV7-6 and TRBJ1-1, with D unclear. The germline CDR1 and CDR2 sequences are SGHVS and FNYEAQ. The ends were cut back, 5 bases at V and 1 base at J, with 14 bases in the middle. This CDR3 region has 15 residues. The CDR3 coding sequence is TGTGCCAGCAGCCGGGGTCCTAACACGAACACTGAAGCTTTCTTT. Translation gives CASSRGPNTNTEAFF.

The chain uses TRBV5-6 and TRBJ1-1; D not resolved. The CDR3 covers 13 residues. Germline CDR1 reads SGHDT; CDR2 reads YYEEEE. V lost 0 bases to trimming and J lost 4 bases, with 7 bases between them. CDR3 nucleotides: TGTGCCAGCAGCTTGGCGGGGAGCACTGAAGCTTTCTTT. This translates into CASSLAGSTEAFF.

The V gene is TRBV6-5, the J gene TRBJ2-7; a possible D gene is TRBD2 (5 bases). With 5 bases removed from V and 0 bases from J, the gap between germline ends came to 14 bases. CDR1 is MNHEY, CDR2 SVGAGI, per germline. This CDR3 is 15 amino acids long. The CDR3 region has the DNA TGTGCCAGCAGTCCCGAAATAGCGCTCTCCTACGAGCAGTACTTC. Translation gives CASSPEIALSYEQYF.

DNA for the CDR3: TGCAGCGTGTACGGGGGGCAAGAGACCCAGTACTTC. Protein product: CSVYGGQETQYF. The chain uses TRBV29-1 and TRBJ2-5; TRBD2 matches at 7 bases. CDR1 SQVTM and CDR2 ANQGSEA come from the germline V gene. The CDR3 is 12 amino acids. The V segment lost 6 bases and the J segment 2 bases; nucleotides outside the gene matches: 3.

The gene calls are TRBV9 and TRBJ1-2, with D possibly TRBD1 on 6 matching bases. The V end was cut by 4 bases, the J end by 2 bases, with 9 bases between. Germline CDR1 and CDR2: SGDLS and YYNGEE. The CDR3 is 13 amino acids. CDR3 loop: CASSPGHNYGYTF. CDR3 DNA: TGTGCCAGCAGCCCGGGACACAACTATGGCTACACCTTC.

This sequence joins TRBV11-3 and TRBJ1-1, with TRBD1 as a possible D gene (6 bases). V was pared by 5 bases and J by 0 bases, with 7 bases between. This CDR3 spans 13 amino acids. CDR1 is SGHNT and CDR2 is YENEEA in the germline V gene. CDR3 amino acids: CASSGQLNTEAFF. For the CDR3, the DNA is TGTGCCAGCAGCGGACAGCTGAACACTGAAGCTTTCTTT.

The CDR3 loop is CASSPEGDRGQPQHF. As DNA, the CDR3 is TGCGCCAGCAGCCCGGAAGGGGACAGGGGACAGCCCCAGCATTTT. This chain joins TRBV5-1 and TRBJ1-5; 10 bases are a match to TRBD1. Losses at the gene ends were 4 bases for V and 7 bases for J; bases not matched to a gene: 8. The CDR3 covers 15 residues. Germline V lookup: CDR1 SGHRS, CDR2 YFSETQ.

This clone was recorded once. The V call is TRBV16, the J call TRBJ1-1; TRBD1 might be the D (6 bases). Germline V gene sequence: CDR1 KGHSY, CDR2 FQNENV. The CDR3 length is 14 residues. Trimming left V 0 bases short and J 10 bases short, with 15 bases between. Here the CDR3 DNA reads TGTGCCAGCAGCCAATCACAGGGCAACCTGAGAGCTTTCTTT. This encodes CASSQSQGNLRAFF. The variable domain in full, completed from reference TRBV16 and TRBJ1-1, reads GEEVAQTPKHLVRGEGQKAKLYCAPIKGHSYVFWYQQVLKNEFKFLISFQNENVFDETGMPKERFSAKCLPNSPCSLEIQATKLEDSAVYFCASSQSQGNLRAFFGQGTRLTVV.

The genes are TRBV27 and TRBJ2-7, with D possibly TRBD2 on 5 matching bases. This CDR3 comprises 13 residues. From germline, CDR1 is MNHEY and CDR2 SMNVEV (reference sequence). Trimming removed 5 bases from V and 3 bases from J, with 11 bases in between. This chain's CDR3 is CASSLGLVYEQYF. DNA of the CDR3: TGTGCCAGCAGTCTAGGACTCGTCTACGAGCAGTACTTC.

This chain connects TRBV19 to TRBJ1-1; TRBD1 is a possible D gene (6 bases). Germline loops: CDR1 LNHDA, CDR2 SQIVND (reference sequence). This CDR3 comprises 13 residues. V was cut by 6 bases and J by 8 bases, with 16 bases left in between. In DNA form, the CDR3 reads TGTGCCAGTAGCCCAAGGACAGCCTGGGAAGCTTTCTTT. Translated: CASSPRTAWEAFF.

As for this clone: The junction differs from germline at one of its ends, possibly a read error. This rearrangement joins TRBV3-1 (or the pseudogene TRBV3-2) to TRBJ2-1, with 10 bases matching TRBD2. Germline CDR1 and CDR2: LGHDT and YNNKEL (reference sequence). This CDR3 has 16 residues. CDR3 sequence reads: CASTQTVAGGYNEQFF. CDR3 in DNA: TGTGCCAGCACCCAAACCGTAGCGGGAGGCTACAATGAGCAGTTCTTC.

V usage is TRBV3-1 (or the pseudogene TRBV3-2) and J usage is TRBJ1-2; no clear D gene. The germline V gene encodes CDR1 LGHDT and CDR2 YNNKEL (reference sequence). V lost 4 bases and J lost 2, with 14 bases in between. There are 15 residues in the CDR3. CDR3 DNA: TGTGCCAGCAGCCTCGCCGAGGCAGAGAACTATGGCTACACCTTC. This gives the protein CASSLAEAENYGYTF.

This chain links TRBV28 with TRBJ2-7; 9 bases agree with TRBD2. CDR3 size: 14 residues. Germline CDR1 MDHEN, CDR2 SYDVKM. The V and J ends lost 6 bases and 4 bases, in that order; junction bases with no gene match: 7. The CDR3 DNA sequence: TGTGCCAGCAGGTTAGCGGGAGCTTATTACGAGCAGTACTTC. It yields the protein CASRLAGAYYEQYF. Full variable domain (remainder filled in from reference TRBV28 and TRBJ2-7): DVKVTQSSRYLVKRTGEKVFLECVQDMDHENMFWYRQDPGLGLRLIYFSYDVKMKEKGDIPEGYSVSREKKERFSLILESASTNQTSMYLCASRLAGAYYEQYFGPGTRLTVT.

The chain has TRBV18 and TRBJ2-1; TRBD2 matches at 13 bases. The CDR3 is 17 residues long. CDR1 and CDR2 from the germline V gene are KGHSH and LQKENI. V lost 1 base and J lost 5; bases outside the gene matches: 5. The CDR3 here is CASSPRTSGSTHNEQFF. CDR3 DNA sequence: TGTGCCAGCTCACCACGGACTAGCGGGAGTACCCACAATGAGCAGTTCTTC.

J is TRBJ2-3 and V is TRBV3-1 (or the pseudogene TRBV3-2); 7 bases line up with TRBD2. V lost 1 base, J lost 2 bases, and 6 bases stayed unmatched. Germline V gene lookup returns CDR1 LGHDT and CDR2 YNNKEL (reference sequence). The CDR3 sequence is 16 residues long. CDR3 in DNA: TGTGCCAGCAGCCAAGCCCCTAGCGGACACACAGATACGCAGTATTTT. This gives the protein CASSQAPSGHTDTQYF.

The J gene is TRBJ1-1, the V gene TRBV28; TRBD1 might be the D (5 bases). The germline V gene has CDR1 MDHEN and CDR2 SYDVKM. Deletions cut 5 bases from V and 0 bases from J, with 13 bases between. The CDR3 is made up of 15 amino acids. The CDR3 spells CASSLRQNMNTEAFF. The CDR3 DNA reads as TGTGCCAGCAGTCTCCGACAGAACATGAACACTGAAGCTTTCTTT.

J is TRBJ2-1 and V is TRBV18, with 7 bases fitting TRBD1. CDR1 is KGHSH, CDR2 LQKENI, per germline. J gave up 1 base and V 3 bases, and 3 bases lay outside the gene matches. CDR3 size: 15 residues. The CDR3 here is CASSPGQPSYNEQFF. CDR3 in DNA: TGTGCCAGCTCACCGGGACAGCCTTCCTACAATGAGCAGTTCTTC. Together with reference TRBV18 and TRBJ2-1, the CDR3 gives the full variable domain: NAGVMQNPRHLVRRRGQEARLRCSPMKGHSHVYWYRQLPEEGLKFMVYLQKENIIDESGMPKERFSAEFPKEGPSILRIQQVVRGDSAAYFCASSPGQPSYNEQFFGPGTRLTVL.

The J gene is TRBJ2-3, the V gene TRBV7-9; 8 bases are shared with TRBD1. The germline CDR1 and CDR2 sequences are SEHNR and FQNEAQ (reference sequence). The CDR3 sequence is 12 residues long. V lost 10 bases to trimming and J lost 5 bases; unmatched junction nucleotides: 5. This CDR3 is CATGQGGDTQYF. The CDR3, as DNA: TGTGCCACAGGACAGGGAGGAGATACGCAGTATTTT.

The count of this clone is one. The chain carries TRBV19 and TRBJ2-7; 10 bases line up with TRBD2. CDR3 length equals 16 residues. CDR1 and CDR2 from the germline V gene are LNHDA and SQIVND (reference sequence). Germline trimming cut 5 bases from V and 7 bases from J; bases unmatched to any gene: 14. The CDR3 DNA is TGTGCCAGTAGTCTACATCTAGCGGGAGCGTATAGGGAGCAGTACTTC. Its translation: CASSLHLAGAYREQYF.

CDR3 coding DNA: TGTGCCAGCGTTAACCGACTAGCGGGAGATACGCAGTATTTT. Its translation: CASVNRLAGDTQYF. The J gene is TRBJ2-3, the V gene TRBV27; 10 bases fit TRBD2. Trimming took 8 bases from V and 5 from J; bases not matched to a gene: 7. Germline V gene sequence: CDR1 MNHEY, CDR2 SMNVEV (reference sequence). The CDR3 contains 14 residues.

The J gene is TRBJ2-7, the V gene TRBV18, with 7 bases matching TRBD2. The V and J ends lost 6 bases and 3 bases, in that order; junction bases with no gene match: 8. CDR3 length: 14 residues. Germline CDR1 KGHSH, CDR2 LQKENI. The CDR3 bases are TGTGCCAGCTCCCCCGGGAGGCCGCACTACGAGCAGTACTTC. Translating gives CASSPGRPHYEQYF.

The chain joins TRBV21-1 to TRBJ2-1; the table's D call TRBD1 went unverified against the DNA. TRBV21-1 is shown as a pseudogene. The CDR3 covers 17 residues. As DNA, the CDR3 is TGTGCCAGCAGCCTCAAGGGGCCAATAATACCCTACAATGAGCAGTTCTTC. Translated, it gives CASSLKGPIIPYNEQFF.